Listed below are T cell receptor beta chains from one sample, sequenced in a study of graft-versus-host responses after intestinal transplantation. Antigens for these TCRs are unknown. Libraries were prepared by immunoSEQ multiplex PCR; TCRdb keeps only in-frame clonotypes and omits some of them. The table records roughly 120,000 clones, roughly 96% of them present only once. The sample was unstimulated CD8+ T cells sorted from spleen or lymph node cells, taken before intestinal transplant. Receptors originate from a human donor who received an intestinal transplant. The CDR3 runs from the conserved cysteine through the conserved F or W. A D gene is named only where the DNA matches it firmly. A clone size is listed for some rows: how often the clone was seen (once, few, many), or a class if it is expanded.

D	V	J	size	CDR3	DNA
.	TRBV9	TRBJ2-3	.	CASSARSEDTQYF	TGTGCCAGCAGCGCCCGATCAGAAGATACGCAGTATTTT
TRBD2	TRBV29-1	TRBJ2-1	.	CSVGLAGGYNEQFF	TGCAGCGTTGGACTAGCGGGAGGGTACAATGAGCAGTTCTTC
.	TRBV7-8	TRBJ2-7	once	CASSLAATSSYEQYF	TGTGCCAGCAGCTTAGCGGCGACGAGCTCCTACGAGCAGTACTTC
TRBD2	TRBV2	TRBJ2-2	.	CASTPPPSSGSHYTGELFF	TGTGCCAGCACGCCCCCTCCTTCTAGCGGGTCCCATTACACCGGGGAGCTGTTTTTT
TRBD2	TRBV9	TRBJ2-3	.	CASSASGSPSTDTQYF	TGTGCCAGCAGCGCTAGCGGGAGCCCAAGCACAGATACGCAGTATTTT
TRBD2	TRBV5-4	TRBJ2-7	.	CASSSGTRHYEQYF	TGTGCCAGCAGCTCTGGGACTAGGCACTACGAGCAGTACTTC
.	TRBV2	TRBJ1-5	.	CASTWRDTNQPQHF	TGTGCCAGCACCTGGAGGGATACGAACCAGCCCCAGCATTTT
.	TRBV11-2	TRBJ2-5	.	CASSLWAGNEETQYF	TGTGCCAGCAGCTTATGGGCAGGGAATGAAGAGACCCAGTACTTC
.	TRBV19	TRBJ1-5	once	CASSIDIVRGGAQPQHF	TGTGCCAGTAGTATAGACATCGTCAGGGGAGGTGCTCAGCCCCAGCATTTT
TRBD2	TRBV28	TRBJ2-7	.	CASSYFAFEREVSYEQYF	TGTGCCAGCAGTTATTTTGCCTTCGAGCGGGAGGTATCCTACGAGCAGTACTTC
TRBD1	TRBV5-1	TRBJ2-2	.	CASSWTGNTGELFF	TGCGCCAGCAGCTGGACAGGGAACACCGGGGAGCTGTTTTTT
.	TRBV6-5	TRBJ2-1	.	CASSYSRVRTYNEQFF	TGTGCCAGCAGTTACTCGCGGGTTAGGACCTACAATGAGCAGTTCTTC
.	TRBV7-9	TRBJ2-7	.	CASRLDSSYEQYF	TGTGCCAGCAGACTCGACAGTTCCTACGAGCAGTACTTC
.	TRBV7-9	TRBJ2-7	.	CASSFDTYEQYF	TGTGCCAGCAGCTTTGACACCTACGAGCAGTACTTC
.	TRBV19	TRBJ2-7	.	CASSFRITLGYEQYF	TGTGCCAGTAGTTTCCGTATAACCCTGGGCTACGAGCAGTACTTC
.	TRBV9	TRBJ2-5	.	CASSVTPQGKETQYF	TGTGCCAGCAGCGTAACCCCTCAGGGGAAAGAGACCCAGTACTTC
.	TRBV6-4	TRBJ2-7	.	CASSEKNSYEQYF	TGTGCCAGCAGTGAGAAAAACAGTTACGAGCAGTACTTC
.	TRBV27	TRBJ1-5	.	CASSLYWGQPQHF	TGTGCCAGCAGTTTATATTGGGGTCAGCCCCAGCATTTT
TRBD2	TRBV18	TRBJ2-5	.	CASSLLTSRDQRGETQYF	TGTGCCAGCTCCCTTCTAACCTCCCGGGACCAGCGGGGAGAGACCCAGTACTTC
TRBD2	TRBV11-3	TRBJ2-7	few	CASSSKGTSGRPYEQYF	TGTGCCAGCAGCTCAAAAGGGACTAGCGGGAGGCCCTACGAGCAGTACTTC
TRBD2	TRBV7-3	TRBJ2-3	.	CASSQVAGGTDTQYF	TGTGCCAGCAGCCAGGTAGCGGGAGGGACAGATACGCAGTATTTT
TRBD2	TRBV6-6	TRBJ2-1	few	CASSGRSGRDNEQFF	TGTGCCAGCAGTGGCCGGTCGGGGAGGGACAATGAGCAGTTCTTC